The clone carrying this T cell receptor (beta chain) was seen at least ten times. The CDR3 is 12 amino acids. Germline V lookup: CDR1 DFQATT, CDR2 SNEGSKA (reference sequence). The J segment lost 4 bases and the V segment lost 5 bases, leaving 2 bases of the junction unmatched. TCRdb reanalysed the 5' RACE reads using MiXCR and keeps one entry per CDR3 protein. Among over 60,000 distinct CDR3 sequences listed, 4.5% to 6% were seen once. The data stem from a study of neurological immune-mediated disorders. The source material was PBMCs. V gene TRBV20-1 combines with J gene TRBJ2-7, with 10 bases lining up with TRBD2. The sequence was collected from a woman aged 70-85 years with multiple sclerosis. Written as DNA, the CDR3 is TGCAGTGCTGGACTAGCGGAGTACGAGCAGTACTTC. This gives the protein CSAGLAEYEQYF.